The source of this TCR beta chain is a study of PD-L1 blockade in urothelial cancer (dated by TCRdb to between 2016 and 2019). Concerning the study at large: All patients started therapy around 2014 and received atezolizumab 1,200 mg intravenously every 3 weeks. About 90% of the roughly 30 patients were males with bladder-origin urothelial cancer, and about 65% of the 29 reported a prior smoking history. Patients had an ECOG performance status of 0 or 1 and had received between 0 and 3 prior chemotherapy regimens. Blood samples were analyzed at two time points: 3 weeks after treatment start (second dose) and 6 weeks after treatment start. Blood samples gave median yields of 141,255 T cells and some 84,000 unique TCRs, along with a median clonality of 0.080. An exploratory multi-omic analysis was conducted of the somatic, immune and clinical correlates of response to PD-L1 blockade with atezolizumab in urothelial cancer. Pretreatment tumor samples, along with matched peripheral blood collected serially before and after atezolizumab treatment, underwent TCR sequencing. Durable clinical benefit meant progression-free survival longer than 6 months, and TCR features were also tested against progression-free and overall survival. In the same patients who had TCR sequencing, pretreatment tumors also underwent whole exome sequencing and RNA sequencing. Nine patients achieved durable clinical benefit and about 19 did not. Around 29 patients had pretreatment blood TCR-seq, roughly 25 had at least one posttreatment blood collection, and roughly 25 had tumor TCR-seq. Overall results and qualifications from the work: A pretreatment peripheral blood TCR clonality below the median was linked to improved progression-free and overall survival. Patients with durable benefit showed greater expansion of tumor-associated TCR clones in peripheral blood 3 weeks after starting treatment (n of about 20, p = 0.022). Small sample size (n ≈ 28) and many exploratory analyses mean the results are intended to be hypothesis-generating.

To estimate absolute template abundance from read counts, synthetic TCR analog templates were spiked into each PCR. The immunoSEQ assay used bias-controlled V and J gene primers to amplify TCRbeta CDR3 regions from genomic DNA. Sequencing of rearranged TCRbeta segments was done at approximately 20X coverage. As for how the authors treated the data: Clustering was used to correct sequencing errors, and CDR3s were annotated against IMGT so that V, D and J genes could be assigned. Only productive TCRbeta rearrangements were used in downstream analyses, excluding out-of-frame or stop-codon sequences. Clonality was computed as one minus Shannon entropy normalized by the log of the number of unique productive sequences. Fisher's exact test with Benjamini-Hochberg correction, at a threshold of adjusted p below 0.01, was used to find clones that differed between time points or between blood and tumor. TCRdb provides this immuneACCESS table in a form limited to in-frame rearrangements. Some clones are lacking; in checked studies, under half of them reflect an unresolved V gene, and why the rest are absent is not known. V, J and clone size were drawn from that table, and D and trimming were deduced from the DNA. The sample data list about 120,000 clones, and about 83% of these were observed just once. About 2.4% of the sample is taken by the ten largest.

The CDR3 spans 17 residues, from the cysteine through the phenylalanine. Only the CDR3 portion is preserved as DNA: 51 bases, with reading frame beginning at the first base. Trimming accounts for 2 bases at V and 0 bases at J, while the number of junction bases matched to no gene is 9. With respect to this clone: Its antigen target is currently unknown. No clone much larger than this one lies a single base away; base qualities are absent.

What the time point label conveys for this sample: peripheral blood 6 weeks after treatment start. A cohort of roughly 30 patients with locally advanced or metastatic urothelial carcinoma, treated at Memorial Sloan Kettering on a trial protocol, was included. Peripheral blood mononuclear cells were collected pretreatment and during treatment, with between 1 and 8 total time points obtained per patient. The Qiagen DNeasy Blood extraction kit was used to purify genomic DNA from total PBMCs and tumor samples. Collected pretreatment and during treatment, PBMCs were isolated and stored as previously described.

The chain joins TRBV5-3 to TRBJ2-7, with 9 bases matching TRBD1. TRBV5-3 is sorted into the ORF group, with uncertain function. The sample was PBMCs, taken around atezolizumab (anti-PD-L1) treatment. The clonotype comes from a man in his fifties with urothelial cancer. The CDR3 is CARSLPGQGVPSYEQYF. The DNA sequence is given as TGTGCCAGAAGCTTACCGGGACAGGGAGTGCCCTCCTACGAGCAGTACTTC.